These T cell receptor beta chains were read from a single sample in a study of T-cell reconstitution after alpha-beta-depleted transplantation in children. TCRdb processed the PCR reads anew with MiXCR; each CDR3 protein has one entry. The repertoire has hundreds of thousands of distinct CDR3 sequences, under 9.5% of them found once; the top ten carry just under 6.5%. The material sequenced was PBMCs, mostly from graft donor cells, taken 180 days after TCRalphabeta/CD19-depleted stem cell transplant. These TCRs come from a male patient between 5 and 17 years old who had a stem cell transplant for acute lymphoblastic leukemia, so the T cells may come from the graft donor. Both conserved end residues are part of each CDR3. Each record gives: J gene, D gene, V gene, clone size, CDR3 DNA, CDR3 protein. A D gene is named only where the DNA matches it firmly. The listing skips clone size in some rows; elsewhere it reads once, few, many or a size class.

>TRBJ1-4|TRBD1|TRBV19|.
TGTGCCAGTACCCCGGGACAGGGGCCTGGTAATGAAAAACTGTTTTTT
CASTPGQGPGNEKLFF
>TRBJ2-5|.|TRBV28|many
TGTGCCAGCAGCCCCTATGCAGGCCAAGAGACCCAGTACTTC
CASSPYAGQETQYF
>TRBJ1-5|.|TRBV20-1|many
TGCAGTGCTAGAGTGGAAAGTCAGCCCCAGCATTTT
CSARVESQPQHF
>TRBJ2-2|.|TRBV20-1|many
TGCAGTGCTTCCTCATTGCCCTGGGGCGGGGAGCTGTTTTTT
CSASSLPWGGELFF
>TRBJ1-1|.|TRBV5-1|many
TGCGCCAGCAGCAAAGGGATTCCCCGGGTGAACACTGAAGCTTTCTTT
CASSKGIPRVNTEAFF
>TRBJ2-3|TRBD2|TRBV5-1|.
TGCGCCAGCTGGGGGACTAGCGGGGATACGCAGTATTTT
CASWGTSGDTQYF
>TRBJ2-7|.|TRBV6-5|many
TGTGCCAGCAGTTACGCCGGGACGGCCTACGAGCAGTACTTC
CASSYAGTAYEQYF
>TRBJ2-7|.|TRBV18|many
TGTGCCAGCTCACCACCGGCAGGGATCTACGAGCAGTACTTC
CASSPPAGIYEQYF
>TRBJ2-7|.|TRBV28|many
TGTGCCATCCGTAGGGGGGAGAGCCTCTACGAGCAGTACTTC
CAIRRGESLYEQYF
>TRBJ2-1|.|TRBV3-1|.
TGTGCCTCCAGCCAACATGGGGCGCCATACAATGAGCAGTTCTTC
CASSQHGAPYNEQFF
>TRBJ2-2|TRBD2|TRBV20-1|few
TGCAGTGCTAGACTAGCGGGCTGGAGGGGGGAGCTGTTTTTT
CSARLAGWRGELFF
>TRBJ2-5|.|TRBV10-3|many
TGTGCCATCAAACAGGGAGAGACCCAGTACTTC
CAIKQGETQYF
>TRBJ2-3|.|TRBV7-2|many
TGTGCCAGCAGCTTAGCGGGGGGAGATACGCAGTATTTT
CASSLAGGDTQYF
>TRBJ1-1|TRBD1|TRBV23-1|.
TGCGCCAGCAGACCTCTCAGGGGGAAGTCGGACACTGAAGCTTTCTTT
CASRPLRGKSDTEAFF
>TRBJ2-7|TRBD1|TRBV25-1|many
TGTGCCAGCAGTCATAGGGGACAGCTGGGGAACTACGAGCAGTACTTC
CASSHRGQLGNYEQYF
>TRBJ2-7|TRBD2|TRBV28|many
TGTGCCAGCAGCTATCCGAGGACTAGCCTCTCCTACGAGCAGTACTTC
CASSYPRTSLSYEQYF
>TRBJ1-5|.|TRBV10-3|many
TGTGCCATCAGTGAGTCCCGGACCAATCAGCCCCAGCATTTT
CAISESRTNQPQHF
>TRBJ2-7|.|TRBV18|many
TGTGCCAGCTCACCTCTGCCGGTAGCAAATGACGAGCAGTACTTC
CASSPLPVANDEQYF
>TRBJ1-1|.|TRBV9|many
TGTGCCAGCAGCGTAGAGCTCGGCCCTTTGGACACTGAAGCTTTCTTT
CASSVELGPLDTEAFF
>TRBJ2-7|TRBD2|TRBV11-2|many
TGTGCCAGCAGCTCGGGACTAGCCAACTACGAGCAGTACTTC
CASSSGLANYEQYF
>TRBJ2-5|TRBD2|TRBV10-2|many
TGCGCCAGCAGTGATGCGGGGGGCCCGGGGGAGACCCAGTACTTC
CASSDAGGPGETQYF
>TRBJ2-5|.|TRBV11-2|many
TGTGCCAGCAGCTTAGGAGGGGGGGCTTGGGGAGAGACCCAGTACTTC
CASSLGGGAWGETQYF
>TRBJ2-7|TRBD1|TRBV4-3|many
TGCGCCAGCAGCCAAGTCCCCAGGACAGGGGTCGAGCAGTACTTC
CASSQVPRTGVEQYF
>TRBJ2-3|TRBD2|TRBV5-6|many
TGTGCCAGCAGCTTGGTGACTAGCGGGAGGCCCCCTCACGTGGATACGCAGTATTTT
CASSLVTSGRPPHVDTQYF
>TRBJ2-5|.|TRBV19|.
TGTGCCAGTAGTATTAACCGACAGCAGGAAGAGACCCAGTACTTC
CASSINRQQEETQYF